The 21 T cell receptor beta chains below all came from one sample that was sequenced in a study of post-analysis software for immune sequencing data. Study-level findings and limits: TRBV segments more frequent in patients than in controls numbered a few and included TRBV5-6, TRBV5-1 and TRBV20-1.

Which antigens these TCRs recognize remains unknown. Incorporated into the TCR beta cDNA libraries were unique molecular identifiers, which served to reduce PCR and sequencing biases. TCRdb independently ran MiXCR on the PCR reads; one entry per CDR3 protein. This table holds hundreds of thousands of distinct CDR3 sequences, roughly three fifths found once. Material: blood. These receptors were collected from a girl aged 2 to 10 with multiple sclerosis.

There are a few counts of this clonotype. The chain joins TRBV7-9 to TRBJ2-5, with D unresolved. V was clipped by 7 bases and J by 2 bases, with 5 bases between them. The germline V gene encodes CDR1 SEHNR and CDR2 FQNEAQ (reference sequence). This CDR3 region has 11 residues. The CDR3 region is CASTLQETQYF. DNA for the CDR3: TGTGCCAGCACATTACAAGAGACCCAGTACTTC.

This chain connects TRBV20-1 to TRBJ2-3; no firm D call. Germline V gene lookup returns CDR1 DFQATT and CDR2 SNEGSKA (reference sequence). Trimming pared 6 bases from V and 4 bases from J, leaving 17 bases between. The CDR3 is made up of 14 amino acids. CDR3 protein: CSAVGLVPPDTQYF. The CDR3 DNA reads TGCAGTGCCGTGGGCCTCGTCCCCCCAGATACGCAGTATTTT.

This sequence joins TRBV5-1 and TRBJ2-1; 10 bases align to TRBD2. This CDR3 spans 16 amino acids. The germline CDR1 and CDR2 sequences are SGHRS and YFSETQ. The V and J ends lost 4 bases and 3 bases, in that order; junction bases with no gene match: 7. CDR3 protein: CASSGISGGSYNEQFF. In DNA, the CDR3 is TGCGCCAGCAGCGGAATTAGCGGGGGGAGCTACAATGAGCAGTTCTTC.

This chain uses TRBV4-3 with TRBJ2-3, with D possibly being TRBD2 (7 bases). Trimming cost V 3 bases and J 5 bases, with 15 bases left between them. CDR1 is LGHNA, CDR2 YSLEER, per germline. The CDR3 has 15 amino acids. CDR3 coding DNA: TGCGCCAGCAGCCATGGGGGGGGCTCAAGAGATACGCAGTATTTT. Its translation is CASSHGGGSRDTQYF.

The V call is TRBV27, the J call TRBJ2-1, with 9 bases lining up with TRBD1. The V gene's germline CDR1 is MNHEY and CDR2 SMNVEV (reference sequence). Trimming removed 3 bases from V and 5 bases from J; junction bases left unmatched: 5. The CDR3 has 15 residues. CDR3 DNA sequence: TGTGCCAGCAGTTTGGCGGACAGGGGCAACAATGAGCAGTTCTTC. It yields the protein CASSLADRGNNEQFF.

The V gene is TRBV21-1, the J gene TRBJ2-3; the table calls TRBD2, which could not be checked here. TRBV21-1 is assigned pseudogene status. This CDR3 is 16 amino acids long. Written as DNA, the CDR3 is TGTGCCAGCAGCGCAGCGACTAGAACTCATAAAGATACGCAGTATTTT. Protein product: CASSAATRTHKDTQYF.

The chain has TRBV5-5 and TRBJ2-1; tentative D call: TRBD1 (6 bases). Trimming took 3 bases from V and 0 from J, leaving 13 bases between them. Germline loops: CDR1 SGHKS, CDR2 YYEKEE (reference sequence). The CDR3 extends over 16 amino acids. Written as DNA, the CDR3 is TGTGCCAGCAGCTCGCACACAGGGAGCTCCTACAATGAGCAGTTCTTC. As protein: CASSSHTGSSYNEQFF.

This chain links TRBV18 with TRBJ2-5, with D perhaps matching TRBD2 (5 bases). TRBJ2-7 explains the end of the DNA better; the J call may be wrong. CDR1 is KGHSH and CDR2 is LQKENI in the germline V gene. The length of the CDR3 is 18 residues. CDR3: CASSRWGPGVESYDEQYF. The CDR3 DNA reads TGTGCCAGCTCACGTTGGGGTCCCGGGGTGGAAAGTTACGACGAGCAGTACTTC.

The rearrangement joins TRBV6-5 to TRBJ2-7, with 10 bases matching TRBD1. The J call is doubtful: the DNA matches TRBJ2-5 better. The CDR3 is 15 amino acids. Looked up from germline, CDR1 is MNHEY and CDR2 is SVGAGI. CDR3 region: CASSYRDRGGKTQYF. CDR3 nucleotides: TGTGCCAGCAGTTACCGGGACAGGGGAGGGAAGACCCAGTACTTC.

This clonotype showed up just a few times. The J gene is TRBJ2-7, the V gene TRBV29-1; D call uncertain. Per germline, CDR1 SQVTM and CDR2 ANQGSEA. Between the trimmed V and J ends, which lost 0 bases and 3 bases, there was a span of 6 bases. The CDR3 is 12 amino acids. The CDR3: CSVEEGGYEQYF. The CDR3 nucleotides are TGCAGCGTTGAAGAGGGCGGCTACGAGCAGTACTTC.

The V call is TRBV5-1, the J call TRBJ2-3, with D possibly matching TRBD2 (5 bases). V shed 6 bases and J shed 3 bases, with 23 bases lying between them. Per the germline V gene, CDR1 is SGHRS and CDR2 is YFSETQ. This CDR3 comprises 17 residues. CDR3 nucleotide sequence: TGCGCCAGCAACCGGGCCTTGAGGGCAGAGGAAACAGATACGCAGTATTTT. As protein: CASNRALRAEETDTQYF. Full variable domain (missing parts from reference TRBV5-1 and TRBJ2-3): KAGVTQTPRYLIKTRGQQVTLSCSPISGHRSVSWYQQTPGQGLQFLFEYFSETQRNKGNFPGRFSGRQFSNSRSEMNVSTLELGDSALYLCASNRALRAEETDTQYFGPGTRLTVL.

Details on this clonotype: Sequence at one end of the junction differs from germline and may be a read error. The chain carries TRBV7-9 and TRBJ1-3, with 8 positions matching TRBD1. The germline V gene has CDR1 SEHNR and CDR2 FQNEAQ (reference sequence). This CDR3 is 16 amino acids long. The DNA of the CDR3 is TGTGCCAGCACCTTAGGCGACAGGGGCCCTGGAAACACCATATATTTT. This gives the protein CASTLGDRGPGNTIYF.

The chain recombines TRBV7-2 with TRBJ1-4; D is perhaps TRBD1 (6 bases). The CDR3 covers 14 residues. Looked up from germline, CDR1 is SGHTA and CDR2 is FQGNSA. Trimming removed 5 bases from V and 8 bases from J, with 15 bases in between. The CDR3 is CASSRTGIEEKLFF. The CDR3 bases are TGTGCCAGCAGCCGTACAGGGATTGAAGAAAAACTGTTTTTT.

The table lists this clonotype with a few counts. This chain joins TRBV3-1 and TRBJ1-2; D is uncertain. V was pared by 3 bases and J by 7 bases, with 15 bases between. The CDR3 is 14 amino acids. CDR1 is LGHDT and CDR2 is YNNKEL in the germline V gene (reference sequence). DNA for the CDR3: TGTGCCAGCAGCCAGACCGATCCCGGACTTGGCTACACCTTC. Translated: CASSQTDPGLGYTF.

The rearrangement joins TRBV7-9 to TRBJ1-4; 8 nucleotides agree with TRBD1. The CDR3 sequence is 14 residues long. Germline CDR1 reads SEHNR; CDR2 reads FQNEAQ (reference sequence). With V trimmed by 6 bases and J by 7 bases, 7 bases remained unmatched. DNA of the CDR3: TGTGCCAGCAGGGCTCTGACAGGGGCTGAAAAACTGTTTTTT. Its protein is CASRALTGAEKLFF.

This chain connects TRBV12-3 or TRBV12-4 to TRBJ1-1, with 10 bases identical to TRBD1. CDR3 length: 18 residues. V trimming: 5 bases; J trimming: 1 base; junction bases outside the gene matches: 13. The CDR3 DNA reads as TGTGCCAGCAGTCTTGGGACAGGGGATCCCTCGGGGAACACTGAAGCTTTCTTT. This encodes CASSLGTGDPSGNTEAFF.

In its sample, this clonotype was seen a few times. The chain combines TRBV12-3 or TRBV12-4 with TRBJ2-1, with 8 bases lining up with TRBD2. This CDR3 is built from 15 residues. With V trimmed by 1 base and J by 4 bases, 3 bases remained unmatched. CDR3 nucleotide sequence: TGTGCCAGCAGTTTAGGAGCGGGGGCATACAATGAGCAGTTCTTC. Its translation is CASSLGAGAYNEQFF.

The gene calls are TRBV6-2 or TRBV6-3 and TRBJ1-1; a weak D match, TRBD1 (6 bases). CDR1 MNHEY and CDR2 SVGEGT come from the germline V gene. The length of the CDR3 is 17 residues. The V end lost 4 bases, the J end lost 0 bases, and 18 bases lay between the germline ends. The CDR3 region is CASSFPLGGGMNTEAFF. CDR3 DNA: TGTGCCAGCAGTTTCCCCCTCGGAGGGGGAATGAACACTGAAGCTTTCTTT.

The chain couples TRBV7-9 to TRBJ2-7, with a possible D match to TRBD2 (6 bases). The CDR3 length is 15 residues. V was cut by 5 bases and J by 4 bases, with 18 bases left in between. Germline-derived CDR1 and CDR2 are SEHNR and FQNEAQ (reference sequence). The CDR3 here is CASSGSASVSYEQYF. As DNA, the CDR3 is TGTGCCAGCAGCGGCTCTGCTAGCGTGTCGTACGAGCAGTACTTC.

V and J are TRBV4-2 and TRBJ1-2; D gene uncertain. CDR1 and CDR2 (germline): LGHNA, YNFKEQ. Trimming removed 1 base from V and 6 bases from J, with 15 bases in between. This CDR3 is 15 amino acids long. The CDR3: CASSQGVSSLDGYTF. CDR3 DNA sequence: TGTGCCAGCAGCCAAGGAGTCAGTTCCCTTGATGGCTACACCTTC.

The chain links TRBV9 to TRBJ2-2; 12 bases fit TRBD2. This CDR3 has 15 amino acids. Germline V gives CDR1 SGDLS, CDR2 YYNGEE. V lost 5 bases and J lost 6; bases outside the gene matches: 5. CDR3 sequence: CASSGLAGGSGELFF. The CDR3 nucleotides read TGTGCCAGCAGTGGGCTAGCGGGGGGGTCCGGGGAGCTGTTTTTT.